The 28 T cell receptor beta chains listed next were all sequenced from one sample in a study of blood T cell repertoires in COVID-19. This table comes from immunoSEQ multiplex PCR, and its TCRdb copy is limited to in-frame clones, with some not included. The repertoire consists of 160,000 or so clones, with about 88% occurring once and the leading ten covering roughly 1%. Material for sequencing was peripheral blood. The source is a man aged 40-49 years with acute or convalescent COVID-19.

The CDR3 DNA follows: TGTGCCAGCAGCCTGACAGTCGTAAATTCACCCCTCCACTTT. It encodes CASSLTVVNSPLHF. This rearrangement joins TRBV13 to TRBJ1-6, with D perhaps matching TRBD1 (5 bases). CDR1 is PRHDT, CDR2 FYEKMQ, per germline (reference sequence). V lost 5 bases and J lost 7, with 12 bases in between. The CDR3 extends over 14 amino acids.

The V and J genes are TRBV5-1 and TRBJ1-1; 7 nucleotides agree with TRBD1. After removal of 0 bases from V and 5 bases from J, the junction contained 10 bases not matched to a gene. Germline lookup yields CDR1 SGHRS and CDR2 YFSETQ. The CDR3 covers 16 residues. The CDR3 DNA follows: TGCGCCAGCAGCTTGGAAGCAAGGGGGCGCGGGACTGAAGCTTTCTTT. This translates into CASSLEARGRGTEAFF.

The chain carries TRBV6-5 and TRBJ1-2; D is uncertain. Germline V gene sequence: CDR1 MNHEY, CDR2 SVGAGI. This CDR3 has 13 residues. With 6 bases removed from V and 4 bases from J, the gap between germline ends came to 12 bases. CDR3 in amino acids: CASRRLGGYGYTF. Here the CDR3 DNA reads TGTGCCAGCAGGAGACTCGGTGGCTATGGCTACACCTTC.

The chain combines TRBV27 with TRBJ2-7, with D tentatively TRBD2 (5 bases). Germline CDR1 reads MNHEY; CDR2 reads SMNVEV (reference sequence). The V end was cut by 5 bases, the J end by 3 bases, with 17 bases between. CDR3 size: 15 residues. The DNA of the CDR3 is TGTGCCAGCAGTCGCGGGTCACCGACTTTCTACGAGCAGTACTTC. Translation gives CASSRGSPTFYEQYF.

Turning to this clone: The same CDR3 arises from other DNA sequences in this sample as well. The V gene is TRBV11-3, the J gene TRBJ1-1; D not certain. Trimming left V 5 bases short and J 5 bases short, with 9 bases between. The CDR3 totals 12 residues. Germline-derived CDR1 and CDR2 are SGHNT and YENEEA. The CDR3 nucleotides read TGTGCCAGCAGCCCGGGTGGAACTGAAGCTTTCTTT. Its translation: CASSPGGTEAFF. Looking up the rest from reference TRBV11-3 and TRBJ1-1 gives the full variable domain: EAGVVQSPRYKIIEKKQPVAFWCNPISGHNTLYWYLQNLGQGPELLIRYENEEAVDDSQLPKDRFSAERLKGVDSTLKIQPAELGDSAVYLCASSPGGTEAFFGQGTRLTVV.

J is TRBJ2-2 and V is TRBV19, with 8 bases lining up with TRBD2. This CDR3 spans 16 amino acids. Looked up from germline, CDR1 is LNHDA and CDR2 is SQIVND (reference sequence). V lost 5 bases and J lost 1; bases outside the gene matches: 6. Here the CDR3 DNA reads TGTGCCAGTAGTCCTGGGACTAGTGGGAACACCGGGGAGCTGTTTTTT. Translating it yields CASSPGTSGNTGELFF.

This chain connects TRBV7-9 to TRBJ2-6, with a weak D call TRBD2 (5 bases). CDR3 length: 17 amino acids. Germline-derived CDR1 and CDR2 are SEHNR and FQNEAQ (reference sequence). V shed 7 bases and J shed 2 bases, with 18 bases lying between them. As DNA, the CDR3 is TGTGCCAGCATCAACCTCGCGGGTAGACCTGGGGCCAACGTCCTGACTTTC. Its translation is CASINLAGRPGANVLTF.

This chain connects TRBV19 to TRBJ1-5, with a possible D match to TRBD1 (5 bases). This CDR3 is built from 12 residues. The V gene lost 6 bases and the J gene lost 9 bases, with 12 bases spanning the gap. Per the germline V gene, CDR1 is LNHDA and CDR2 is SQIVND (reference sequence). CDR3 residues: CASRGGFGPQHF. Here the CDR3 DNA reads TGTGCCAGTAGGGGGGGGTTTGGGCCCCAGCATTTT. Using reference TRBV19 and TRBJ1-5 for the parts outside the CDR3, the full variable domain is DGGITQSPKYLFRKEGQNVTLSCEQNLNHDAMYWYRQDPGQGLRLIYYSQIVNDFQKGDIAEGYSVSREKKESFPLTVTSAQKNPTAFYLCASRGGFGPQHFGDGTRLSIL.

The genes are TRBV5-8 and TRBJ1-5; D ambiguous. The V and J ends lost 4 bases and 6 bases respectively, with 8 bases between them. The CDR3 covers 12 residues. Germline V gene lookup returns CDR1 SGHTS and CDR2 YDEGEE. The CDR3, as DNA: TGTGCCAGCAGCCGGGATTTTCAGCCCCAGCATTTT. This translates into CASSRDFQPQHF.

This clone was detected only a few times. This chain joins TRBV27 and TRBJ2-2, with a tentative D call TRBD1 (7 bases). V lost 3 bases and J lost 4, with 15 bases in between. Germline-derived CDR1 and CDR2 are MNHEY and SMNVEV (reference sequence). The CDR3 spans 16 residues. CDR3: CASSFRGQGGTGELFF. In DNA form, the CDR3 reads TGTGCCAGCAGTTTTAGGGGGCAGGGGGGCACCGGGGAGCTGTTTTTT.

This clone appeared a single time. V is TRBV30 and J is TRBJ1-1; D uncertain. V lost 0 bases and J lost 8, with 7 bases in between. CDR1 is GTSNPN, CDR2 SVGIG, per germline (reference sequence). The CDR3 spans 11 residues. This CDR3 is CAWSVQSEAFF. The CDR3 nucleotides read TGTGCCTGGAGTGTTCAGTCGGAAGCTTTCTTT.

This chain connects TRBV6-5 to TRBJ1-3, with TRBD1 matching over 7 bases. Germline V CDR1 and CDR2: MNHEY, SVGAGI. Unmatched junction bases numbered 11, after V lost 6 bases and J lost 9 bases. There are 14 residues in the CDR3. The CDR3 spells CASRETGIVGTIYF. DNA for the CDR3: TGTGCCAGCAGGGAGACAGGGATCGTAGGCACCATATATTTT.

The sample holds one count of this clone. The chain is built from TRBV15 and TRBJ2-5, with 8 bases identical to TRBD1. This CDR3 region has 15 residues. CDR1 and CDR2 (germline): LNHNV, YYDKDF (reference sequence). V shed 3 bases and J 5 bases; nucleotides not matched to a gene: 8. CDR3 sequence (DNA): TGTGCCACCAGCAGGACAGGGGTGGGAGAGGAGACCCAGTACTTC. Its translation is CATSRTGVGEETQYF.

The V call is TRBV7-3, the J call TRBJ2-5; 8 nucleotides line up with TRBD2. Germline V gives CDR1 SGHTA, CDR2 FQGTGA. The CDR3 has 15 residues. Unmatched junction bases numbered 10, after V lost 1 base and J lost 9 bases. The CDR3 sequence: CASSLNSGASGPQYF. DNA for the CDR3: TGTGCCAGCAGCTTAAATAGCGGGGCATCCGGACCCCAGTACTTC.

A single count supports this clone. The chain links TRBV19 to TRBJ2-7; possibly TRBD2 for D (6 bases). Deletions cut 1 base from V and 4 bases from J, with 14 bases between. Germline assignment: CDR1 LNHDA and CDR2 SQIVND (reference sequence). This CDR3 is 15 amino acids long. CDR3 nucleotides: TGTGCCAGTAGTATAGCAGGAGGGGTTATTTACGAGCAGTACTTC. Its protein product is CASSIAGGVIYEQYF.

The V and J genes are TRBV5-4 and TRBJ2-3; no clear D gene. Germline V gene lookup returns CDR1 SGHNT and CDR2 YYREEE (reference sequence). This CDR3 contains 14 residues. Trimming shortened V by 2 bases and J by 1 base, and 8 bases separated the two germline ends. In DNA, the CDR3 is TGTGCCAGCAGCTTTAACATACGCACAGATACGCAGTATTTT. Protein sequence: CASSFNIRTDTQYF.

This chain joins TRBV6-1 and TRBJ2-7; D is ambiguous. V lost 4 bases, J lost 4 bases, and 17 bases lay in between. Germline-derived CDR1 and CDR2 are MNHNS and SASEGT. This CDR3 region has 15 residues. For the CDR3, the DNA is TGTGCCAGCAGTGTAGCCGGAACAGCAAATTACGAGCAGTACTTC. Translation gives CASSVAGTANYEQYF.

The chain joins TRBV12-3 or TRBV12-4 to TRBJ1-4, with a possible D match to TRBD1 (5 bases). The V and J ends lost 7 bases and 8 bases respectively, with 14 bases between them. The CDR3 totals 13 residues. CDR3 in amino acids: CASTGQGPEKLFF. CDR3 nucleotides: TGTGCCAGCACAGGCCAGGGCCCCGAAAAACTGTTTTTT.

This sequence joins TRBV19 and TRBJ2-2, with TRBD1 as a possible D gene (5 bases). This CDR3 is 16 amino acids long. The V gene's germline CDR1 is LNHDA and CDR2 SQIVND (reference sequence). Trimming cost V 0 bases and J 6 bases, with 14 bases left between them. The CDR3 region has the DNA TGTGCCAGTAGTATAGAACTTGGGGCTTTTCCCGGGGAGCTGTTTTTT. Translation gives CASSIELGAFPGELFF.

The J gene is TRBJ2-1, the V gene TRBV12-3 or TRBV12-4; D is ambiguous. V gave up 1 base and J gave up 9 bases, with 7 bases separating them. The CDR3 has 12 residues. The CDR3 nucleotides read TGTGCCAGCAGTTTAGGGTCGAGTGAGCAGTTCTTC. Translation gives CASSLGSSEQFF.

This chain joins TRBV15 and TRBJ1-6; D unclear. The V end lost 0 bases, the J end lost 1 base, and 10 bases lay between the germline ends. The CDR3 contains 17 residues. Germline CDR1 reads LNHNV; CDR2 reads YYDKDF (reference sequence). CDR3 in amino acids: CATSRDRGMSYNSPLHF. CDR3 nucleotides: TGTGCCACCAGCAGAGATCGGGGTATGTCCTATAATTCACCCCTCCACTTT.

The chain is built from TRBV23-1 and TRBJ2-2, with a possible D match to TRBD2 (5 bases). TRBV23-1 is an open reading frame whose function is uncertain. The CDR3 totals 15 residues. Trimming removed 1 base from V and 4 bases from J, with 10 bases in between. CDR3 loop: CASSQFGNPTGELFF. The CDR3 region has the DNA TGCGCCAGCAGTCAATTCGGGAATCCCACCGGGGAGCTGTTTTTT.

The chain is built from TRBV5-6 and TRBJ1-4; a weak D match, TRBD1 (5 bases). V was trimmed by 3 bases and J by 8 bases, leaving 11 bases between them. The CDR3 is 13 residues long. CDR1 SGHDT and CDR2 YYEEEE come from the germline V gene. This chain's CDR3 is CASSSGGYEKLFF. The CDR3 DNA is TGTGCCAGCAGCTCCGGGGGTTACGAAAAACTGTTTTTT.

The CDR3 spells CASSQEVSGSPEQYF. The CDR3 DNA sequence: TGTGCCAGCAGCCAAGAGGTTAGCGGGAGTCCCGAGCAGTACTTC. The chain joins TRBV4-2 to TRBJ2-7, with 9 positions matching TRBD2. After removal of 0 bases from V and 6 bases from J, the junction contained 6 bases not matched to a gene. The germline V gene encodes CDR1 LGHNA and CDR2 YNFKEQ. This CDR3 region has 15 residues.

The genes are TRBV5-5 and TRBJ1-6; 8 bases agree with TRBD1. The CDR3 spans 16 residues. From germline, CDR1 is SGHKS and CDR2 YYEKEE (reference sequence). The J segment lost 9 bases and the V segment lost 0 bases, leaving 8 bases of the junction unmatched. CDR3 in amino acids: CASSLVPRTGLSPLHF. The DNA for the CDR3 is TGTGCCAGCAGCTTGGTTCCCCGGACAGGGCTTTCACCCCTCCACTTT.

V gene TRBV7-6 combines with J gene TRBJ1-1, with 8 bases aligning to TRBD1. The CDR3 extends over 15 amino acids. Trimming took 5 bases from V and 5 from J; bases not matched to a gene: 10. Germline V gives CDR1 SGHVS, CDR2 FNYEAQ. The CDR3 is CASSPPGGAGTEAFF. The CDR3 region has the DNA TGTGCCAGCAGCCCCCCAGGGGGCGCGGGGACTGAAGCTTTCTTT.

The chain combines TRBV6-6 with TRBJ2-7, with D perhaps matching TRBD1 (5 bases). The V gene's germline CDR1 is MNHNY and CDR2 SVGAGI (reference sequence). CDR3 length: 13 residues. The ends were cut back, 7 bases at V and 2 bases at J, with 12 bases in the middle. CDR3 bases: TGTGCCAGCAATATAAACAGGCCCTACGAGCAGTACTTC. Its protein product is CASNINRPYEQYF.

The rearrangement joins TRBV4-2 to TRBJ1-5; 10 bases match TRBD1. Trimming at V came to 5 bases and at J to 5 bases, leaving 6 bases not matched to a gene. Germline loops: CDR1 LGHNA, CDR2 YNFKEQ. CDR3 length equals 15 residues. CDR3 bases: TGTGCCAGCAGCATTTATGGACAGGGGGATCAGCCCCAGCATTTT. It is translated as CASSIYGQGDQPQHF.